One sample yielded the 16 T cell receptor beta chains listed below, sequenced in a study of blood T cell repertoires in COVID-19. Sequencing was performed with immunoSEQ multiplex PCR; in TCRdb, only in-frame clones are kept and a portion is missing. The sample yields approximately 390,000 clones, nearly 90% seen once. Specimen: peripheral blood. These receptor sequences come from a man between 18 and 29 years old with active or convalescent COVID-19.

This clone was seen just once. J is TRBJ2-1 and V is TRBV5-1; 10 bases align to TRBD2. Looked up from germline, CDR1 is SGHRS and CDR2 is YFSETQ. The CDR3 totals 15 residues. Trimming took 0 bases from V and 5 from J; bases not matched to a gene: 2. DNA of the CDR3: TGCGCCAGCAGCTTGGCGACTAGCGGGCACAATGAGCAGTTCTTC. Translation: CASSLATSGHNEQFF.

The CDR3 bases are TGTGCCAGCAGCCTAACGCTGGGAGTGAACACAGATACGCAGTATTTT. Translated, it gives CASSLTLGVNTDTQYF. This chain uses TRBV11-1 with TRBJ2-3; the D gene is possibly TRBD2 (5 bases). CDR3 length: 16 residues. The ends were cut back, 5 bases at V and 2 bases at J, with 17 bases in the middle. The germline gives CDR1 SGHAT, CDR2 FQDESV (reference sequence).

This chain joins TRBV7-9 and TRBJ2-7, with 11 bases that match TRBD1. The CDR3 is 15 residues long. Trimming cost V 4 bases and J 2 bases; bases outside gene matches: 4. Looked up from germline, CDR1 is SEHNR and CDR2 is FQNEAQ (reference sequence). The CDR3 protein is CASSSQGQGAYEQYF. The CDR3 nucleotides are TGTGCCAGCAGCTCCCAGGGACAGGGGGCCTACGAGCAGTACTTC.

The CDR3 sequence is CASSLKPYTQYF. The CDR3 nucleotides are TGTGCCAGCAGTTTAAAGCCCTATACGCAGTATTTT. The chain links TRBV28 to TRBJ2-3; D is unclear. The CDR3 extends over 12 amino acids. Germline lookup yields CDR1 MDHEN and CDR2 SYDVKM. The V end lost 2 bases, the J end lost 7 bases, and 7 bases lay between the germline ends.

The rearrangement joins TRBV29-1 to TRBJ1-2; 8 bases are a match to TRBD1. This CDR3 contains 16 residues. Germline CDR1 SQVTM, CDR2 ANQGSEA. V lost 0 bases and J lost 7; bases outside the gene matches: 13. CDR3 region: CSVEDHRRGQGTGYTF. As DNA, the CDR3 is TGCAGCGTTGAAGATCATAGGCGCGGACAGGGTACTGGCTACACCTTC.

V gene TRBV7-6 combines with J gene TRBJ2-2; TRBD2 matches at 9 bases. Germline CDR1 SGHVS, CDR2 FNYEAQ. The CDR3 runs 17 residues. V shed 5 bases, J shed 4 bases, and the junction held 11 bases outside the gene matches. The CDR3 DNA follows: TGTGCCAGCAGCCCATTAGGCGGGGGGGAACTCACCGGGGAGCTGTTTTTT. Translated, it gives CASSPLGGGELTGELFF. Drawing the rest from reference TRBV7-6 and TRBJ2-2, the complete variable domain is GAGVSQSPRYKVTKRGQDVALRCDPISGHVSLYWYRQALGQGPEFLTYFNYEAQQDKSGLPNDRFSAERPEGSISTLTIQRTEQRDSAMYRCASSPLGGGELTGELFFGEGSRLTVL.

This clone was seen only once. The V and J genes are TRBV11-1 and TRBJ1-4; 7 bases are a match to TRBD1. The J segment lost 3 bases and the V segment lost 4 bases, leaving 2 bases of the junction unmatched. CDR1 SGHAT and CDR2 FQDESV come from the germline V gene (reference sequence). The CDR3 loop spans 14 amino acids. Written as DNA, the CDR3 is TGTGCCAGCAGCTCAACAGGGGCTAATGAAAAACTGTTTTTT. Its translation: CASSSTGANEKLFF.

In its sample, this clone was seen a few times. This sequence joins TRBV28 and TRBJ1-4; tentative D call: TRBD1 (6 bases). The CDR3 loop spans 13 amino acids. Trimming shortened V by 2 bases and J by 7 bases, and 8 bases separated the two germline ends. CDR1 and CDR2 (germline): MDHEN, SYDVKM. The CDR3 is CASSLGQLEKLFF. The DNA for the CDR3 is TGTGCCAGCAGTTTAGGACAGCTTGAAAAACTGTTTTTT.

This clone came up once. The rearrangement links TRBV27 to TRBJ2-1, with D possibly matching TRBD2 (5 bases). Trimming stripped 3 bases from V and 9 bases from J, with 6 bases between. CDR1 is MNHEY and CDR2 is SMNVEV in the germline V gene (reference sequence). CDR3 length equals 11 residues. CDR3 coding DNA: TGTGCCAGCAGTTTCGAGGGTGAGCAGTTCTTC. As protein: CASSFEGEQFF.

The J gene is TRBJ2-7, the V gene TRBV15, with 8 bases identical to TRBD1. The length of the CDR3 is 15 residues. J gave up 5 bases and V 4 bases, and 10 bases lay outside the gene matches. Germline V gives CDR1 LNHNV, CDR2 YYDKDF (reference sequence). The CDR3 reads CATSIDQGARNEQYF. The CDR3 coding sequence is TGTGCCACCAGCATAGATCAGGGGGCGCGGAACGAGCAGTACTTC.

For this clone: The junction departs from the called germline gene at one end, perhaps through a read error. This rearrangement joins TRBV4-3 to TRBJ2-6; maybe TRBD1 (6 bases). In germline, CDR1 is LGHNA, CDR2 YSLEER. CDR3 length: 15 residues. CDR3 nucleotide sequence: TGCGCCAGCAGCCGCAAGGGGGTAGGGGCCAACGTGCTGACTTTC. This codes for CASSRKGVGANVLTF.

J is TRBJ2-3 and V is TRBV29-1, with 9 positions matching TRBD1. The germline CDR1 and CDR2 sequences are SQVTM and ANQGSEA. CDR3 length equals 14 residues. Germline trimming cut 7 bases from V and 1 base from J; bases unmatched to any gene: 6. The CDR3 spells CSANRGLGTDTQYF. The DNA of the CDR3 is TGCAGCGCTAACAGGGGGCTTGGCACAGATACGCAGTATTTT.

DNA for the CDR3: TGTGCCAGCAGCTTAGGTCCCCCCATAGGCGGTAACTATGGCTACACCTTC. This encodes CASSLGPPIGGNYGYTF. This rearrangement joins TRBV11-2 to TRBJ1-2, with D hard to call. The CDR3 totals 17 residues. V was trimmed by 1 base and J by 1 base, leaving 16 bases between them. Germline V gives CDR1 SGHAT, CDR2 FQNNGV.

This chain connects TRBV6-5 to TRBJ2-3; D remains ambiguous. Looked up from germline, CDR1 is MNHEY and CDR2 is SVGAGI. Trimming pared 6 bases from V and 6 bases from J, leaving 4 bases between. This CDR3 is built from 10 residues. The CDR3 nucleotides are TGTGCCAGCAGAGAGGATACGCAGTATTTT. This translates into CASREDTQYF.

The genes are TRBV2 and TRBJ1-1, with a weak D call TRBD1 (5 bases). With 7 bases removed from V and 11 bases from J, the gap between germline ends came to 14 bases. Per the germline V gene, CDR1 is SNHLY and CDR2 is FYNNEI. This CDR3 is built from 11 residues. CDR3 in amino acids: CASTLGLGAFF. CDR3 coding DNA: TGTGCCAGCACCTTGGGACTGGGGGCTTTCTTT.

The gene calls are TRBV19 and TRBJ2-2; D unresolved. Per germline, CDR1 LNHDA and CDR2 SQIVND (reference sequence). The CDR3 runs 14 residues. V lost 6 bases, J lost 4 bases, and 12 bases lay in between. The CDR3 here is CASSVGPVTGELFF. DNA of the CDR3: TGTGCCAGTAGCGTCGGTCCCGTCACCGGGGAGCTGTTTTTT.